The entry below gives a single T cell receptor beta chain sequence along with its context. The target antigen is unknown. CDR3 size: 15 residues. Germline V gives CDR1 SGHAT, CDR2 FQNNGV. This sample is drawn from a study of T cells expressing NK-cell markers. Study information: Researchers got TCR beta repertoires out of sorted CD3+CD56+NKG2C+, CD3+CD56+NKG2C- and CD3+CD56-NKG2C+ T cells. Eight donors were sequenced, of whom seven were HCMV-seropositive, while the remaining one was HCMV-seronegative.

Study findings and constraints: Topping the CD3+CD56-NKG2C+ fraction as well were these clonotypes, in a handful of donors.

TCRdb reprocessed the 5' RACE reads, with one entry per CDR3 protein and no DNA. The sample holds 150,000 to 180,000 distinct CDR3 sequences. The chain couples TRBV11-2 to TRBJ2-1. Sequencing was carried out using blood T cells: a sorted CD56 or NKG2C T cell subset, CD4+ or CD8+ T cells, or bulk PBMC T cells (not recorded which). The source is a woman in her 50s in good health. CDR3 protein: CASSLDLAVYNEQFF.